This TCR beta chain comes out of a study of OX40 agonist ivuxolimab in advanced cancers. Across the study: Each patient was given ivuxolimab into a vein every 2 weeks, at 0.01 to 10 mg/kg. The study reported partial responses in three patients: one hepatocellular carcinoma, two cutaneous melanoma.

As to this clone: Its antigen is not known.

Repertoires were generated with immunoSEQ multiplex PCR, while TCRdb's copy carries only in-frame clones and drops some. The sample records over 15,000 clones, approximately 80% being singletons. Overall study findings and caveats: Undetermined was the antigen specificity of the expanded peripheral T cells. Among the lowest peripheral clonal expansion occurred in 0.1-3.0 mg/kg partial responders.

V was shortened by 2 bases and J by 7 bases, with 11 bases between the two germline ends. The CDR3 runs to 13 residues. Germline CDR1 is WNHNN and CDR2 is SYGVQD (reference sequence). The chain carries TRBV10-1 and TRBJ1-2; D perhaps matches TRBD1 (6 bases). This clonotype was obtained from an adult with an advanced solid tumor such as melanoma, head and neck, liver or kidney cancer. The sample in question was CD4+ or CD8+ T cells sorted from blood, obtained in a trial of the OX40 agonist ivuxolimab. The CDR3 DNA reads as TGCGCCAGCAGTGAGGCCAGGGGAGCTGGCTACACCTTC. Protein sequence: CASSEARGAGYTF.